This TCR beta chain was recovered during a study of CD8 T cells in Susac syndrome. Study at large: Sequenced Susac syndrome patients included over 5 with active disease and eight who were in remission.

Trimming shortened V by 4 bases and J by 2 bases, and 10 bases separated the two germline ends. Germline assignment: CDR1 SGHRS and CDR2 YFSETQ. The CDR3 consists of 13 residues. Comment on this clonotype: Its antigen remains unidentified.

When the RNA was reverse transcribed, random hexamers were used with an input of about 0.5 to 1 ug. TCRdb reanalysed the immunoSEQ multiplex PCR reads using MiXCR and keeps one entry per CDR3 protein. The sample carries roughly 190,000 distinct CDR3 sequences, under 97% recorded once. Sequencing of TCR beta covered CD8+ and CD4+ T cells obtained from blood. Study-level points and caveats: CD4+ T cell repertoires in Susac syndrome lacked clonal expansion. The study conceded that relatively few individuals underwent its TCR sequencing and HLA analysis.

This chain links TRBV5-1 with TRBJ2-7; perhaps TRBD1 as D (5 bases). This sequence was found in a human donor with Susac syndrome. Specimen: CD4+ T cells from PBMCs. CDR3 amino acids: CASSPRQTYEQYF. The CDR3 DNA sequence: TGCGCCAGCAGCCCTCGACAGACCTACGAGCAGTACTTC.